The 28 T cell receptor beta chains in this list originate from one sample, sequenced in a study of CD8 T cells in Susac syndrome. Random hexamers were used to reverse transcribe 0.5 to 1 ug of RNA. TCRdb reprocessed the immunoSEQ multiplex PCR reads via MiXCR and lists one record per CDR3 protein. The repertoire includes around 170,000 distinct CDR3 sequences, 90% to 96% of them detected once, and 0.098% sits in the top ten. Sequenced input: CD4+ T cells from PBMCs. These receptors were obtained from a human donor with Susac syndrome.

This CDR3 reads CATSDSTGNQPQHF. CDR3 nucleotide sequence: TGTGCCACCAGTGATTCGACAGGGAATCAGCCCCAGCATTTT. The chain links TRBV24-1 to TRBJ1-5, with 7 bases aligning to TRBD1. V lost 2 bases and J lost 4; bases outside the gene matches: 1. Looked up from germline, CDR1 is KGHDR and CDR2 is SFDVKD. This CDR3 has 14 amino acids.

The CDR3 sequence is CSVVHGIDYGYTF. The CDR3 coding sequence is TGCAGCGTTGTTCACGGAATAGACTATGGCTACACCTTC. The chain employs TRBV29-1 and TRBJ1-2; D is uncertain. The CDR3 sequence is 13 residues long. Trimming shortened V by 4 bases and J by 3 bases, and 12 bases separated the two germline ends. Germline loops: CDR1 SQVTM, CDR2 ANQGSEA.

This chain uses TRBV20-1 with TRBJ1-2; D remains ambiguous. This CDR3 has 11 residues. Per germline, CDR1 DFQATT and CDR2 SNEGSKA (reference sequence). V was pared by 2 bases and J by 6 bases, with 7 bases between. The DNA of the CDR3 is TGCAGTGCTAGAACCGATAATGGCTACACCTTC. Amino acids: CSARTDNGYTF.

The chain joins TRBV20-1 to TRBJ1-5; D might be TRBD1 (6 bases). The length of the CDR3 is 13 residues. The V and J ends lost 4 bases and 11 bases respectively, with 18 bases between them. CDR1 DFQATT and CDR2 SNEGSKA come from the germline V gene (reference sequence). CDR3: CSATRASEGAQHF. CDR3 nucleotide sequence: TGCAGTGCTACGCGCGCTTCGGAGGGGGCCCAGCATTTT.

The chain uses TRBV12-5 and TRBJ2-2, with a possible D match to TRBD2 (5 bases). Germline V gene sequence: CDR1 LGHNT, CDR2 FRNRAP. This CDR3 contains 14 residues. V was shortened by 1 base and J by 5 bases, with 8 bases between the two germline ends. The CDR3 DNA sequence: TGTGCTAGTGGTTTGGGATCGGGGACCGGGGAGCTGTTTTTT. It is translated as CASGLGSGTGELFF.

The rearrangement links TRBV5-4 to TRBJ2-2; 9 bases agree with TRBD1. V shed 0 bases and J 5 bases; nucleotides not matched to a gene: 2. Germline loops: CDR1 SGHNT, CDR2 YYREEE (reference sequence). The CDR3 totals 15 residues. Here the CDR3 reads CASSLGGQGTGELFF. The CDR3 DNA reads TGTGCCAGCAGCTTGGGGGGACAGGGAACCGGGGAGCTGTTTTTT. Complete variable domain (other parts from reference TRBV5-4 and TRBJ2-2): ETGVTQSPTHLIKTRGQQVTLRCSSQSGHNTVSWYQQALGQGPQFIFQYYREEENGRGNFPPRFSGLQFPNYSSELNVNALELDDSALYLCASSLGGQGTGELFFGEGSRLTVL.

V gene TRBV9 combines with J gene TRBJ2-7, with 8 bases lining up with TRBD1. Germline assignment: CDR1 SGDLS and CDR2 YYNGEE. This CDR3 contains 11 residues. The trim removed 7 bases at V and 3 bases at J, leaving 0 bases unmatched. CDR3 DNA sequence: TGTGCCAGCGGACAGGGCTACGAGCAGTACTTC. Encoded protein: CASGQGYEQYF.

The chain couples TRBV10-3 to TRBJ2-3; D gene unclear. CDR1 is ENHRY, CDR2 SYGVKD, per germline. This CDR3 comprises 14 residues. V lost 2 bases and J lost 4, with 10 bases in between. DNA for the CDR3: TGTGCCATCAGTGAGGCCGGCCGGGCAGATACGCAGTATTTT. Translating it yields CAISEAGRADTQYF.

The V call is TRBV7-8, the J call TRBJ1-5; 9 bases match TRBD1. The germline V gene has CDR1 SGHVS and CDR2 FQNEAQ. Trimming cost V 3 bases and J 6 bases; bases outside gene matches: 6. The CDR3 is 15 amino acids. The CDR3 is CASSLTQGAGQPQHF. DNA of the CDR3: TGTGCCAGCAGCTTGACACAGGGGGCGGGTCAGCCCCAGCATTTT. The whole variable domain, remainder taken from reference TRBV7-8 and TRBJ1-5, is GAGVSQSPRYKVAKRGQDVALRCDPISGHVSLFWYQQALGQGPEFLTYFQNEAQLDKSGLPSDRFFAERPEGSVSTLKIQRTQQEDSAVYLCASSLTQGAGQPQHFGDGTRLSIL.

The chain combines TRBV20-1 with TRBJ1-2; tentative D call: TRBD1 (5 bases). Germline values: CDR1 DFQATT, CDR2 SNEGSKA (reference sequence). Trimming cost V 0 bases and J 5 bases, with 19 bases left between them. There are 16 residues in the CDR3. CDR3 in amino acids: CSARDGAAGQKYGYTF. The CDR3 DNA is TGCAGTGCTAGAGATGGGGCAGCTGGGCAAAAGTATGGCTACACCTTC.

The genes are TRBV14 and TRBJ1-2; no definite D call. This CDR3 is 16 amino acids long. V lost 0 bases and J 4 bases, leaving 15 bases between the germline ends. CDR1 SGHDN and CDR2 FVKESK come from the germline V gene. The CDR3 loop is CASSQDLSPGIYGYTF. DNA of the CDR3: TGTGCCAGCAGCCAAGATCTTTCCCCGGGGATCTATGGCTACACCTTC.

J is TRBJ2-1 and V is TRBV5-4, with 9 bases aligning to TRBD2. The germline CDR1 and CDR2 sequences are SGHNT and YYREEE (reference sequence). The length of the CDR3 is 15 residues. Germline trimming cut 4 bases from V and 9 bases from J; bases unmatched to any gene: 11. The CDR3 loop is CASSLQRGDLSEQFF. CDR3 DNA: TGTGCCAGCAGCCTACAGCGGGGGGACCTCTCTGAGCAGTTCTTC.

The CDR3 DNA reads TGCAGTGCTCCGCTCGGGCAACCTAGTAACTATGGCTACACCTTC. The encoded protein is CSAPLGQPSNYGYTF. This chain links TRBV20-1 with TRBJ1-2; no definite D call. The V gene lost 5 bases and the J gene lost 1 base, with 17 bases spanning the gap. Germline CDR1 reads DFQATT; CDR2 reads SNEGSKA (reference sequence). This CDR3 region has 15 residues.

V is TRBV20-1 and J is TRBJ2-2; perhaps TRBD1 as D (5 bases). Germline lookup yields CDR1 DFQATT and CDR2 SNEGSKA (reference sequence). The CDR3 extends over 14 amino acids. Between the trimmed V and J ends, which lost 0 bases and 0 bases, there was a span of 5 bases. The CDR3 DNA reads TGCAGTGCTAGAGAAGGGGCGAACACCGGGGAGCTGTTTTTT. The encoded protein is CSAREGANTGELFF.

J is TRBJ1-2 and V is TRBV4-1; D unresolved. Germline V lookup: CDR1 MGHRA, CDR2 YSYEKL. This CDR3 has 16 amino acids. With 2 bases removed from V and 2 bases from J, the gap between germline ends came to 15 bases. As DNA, the CDR3 is TGCGCCAGCAGCCAACCTGCAGGACCGCTCAACTATGGCTACACCTTC. This sequence encodes CASSQPAGPLNYGYTF.

This clonotype was seen a single time. V gene TRBV18 combines with J gene TRBJ1-4; 7 bases are a match to TRBD1. Germline CDR1 and CDR2: KGHSH and LQKENI. V lost 2 bases, J lost 10 bases, and 7 bases stayed unmatched. CDR3 length equals 14 residues. The CDR3 here is CASSPGQDVGKLFF. DNA for the CDR3: TGTGCCAGCTCACCAGGACAGGACGTCGGAAAACTGTTTTTT. The complete variable domain, with remaining parts taken from reference TRBV18 and TRBJ1-4, reads NAGVMQNPRHLVRRRGQEARLRCSPMKGHSHVYWYRQLPEEGLKFMVYLQKENIIDESGMPKERFSAEFPKEGPSILRIQQVVRGDSAAYFCASSPGQDVGKLFFGSGTQLSVL.

This clonotype was observed a single time. The genes are TRBV5-1 and TRBJ1-3; TRBD1 might be the D (6 bases). Germline CDR1 reads SGHRS; CDR2 reads YFSETQ. Trimming stripped 5 bases from V and 1 base from J, with 10 bases between. This CDR3 is built from 14 residues. The CDR3, as DNA: TGCGCCAGCAGATCAGGACAGTCTGGAAACACCATATATTTT. Protein: CASRSGQSGNTIYF.

This clonotype appeared once. The CDR3 protein is CASSYGRYEQYF. CDR3 DNA: TGTGCCAGCAGTTACGGACGCTACGAGCAGTACTTC. This chain joins TRBV12-3 or TRBV12-4 and TRBJ2-7; the D is unclear. The V and J ends lost 4 bases and 3 bases respectively, with 7 bases between them. The CDR3 runs 12 residues.

The rearrangement links TRBV6-4 to TRBJ1-1; 10 bases fit TRBD1. The CDR3 sequence is 13 residues long. The germline CDR1 and CDR2 sequences are MRHNA and SNTAGT. Trimming at V came to 5 bases and at J to 6 bases, leaving 3 bases not matched to a gene. CDR3 sequence (DNA): TGTGCCAGCAGTCCCGGGACAGGGGCTGAAGCTTTCTTT. It codes for CASSPGTGAEAFF.

V and J are TRBV7-3 and TRBJ2-5, with a tentative D call TRBD1 (6 bases). Trimming took off 1 base at V and 0 bases at J, with 12 bases between the two ends. This CDR3 contains 16 residues. Germline CDR1 is SGHTA and CDR2 is FQGTGA. In nucleotides, the CDR3 is TGTGCCAGCAGCTTAAGTGGAGACAGGAACCAAGAGACCCAGTACTTC. This translates into CASSLSGDRNQETQYF.

The J gene is TRBJ2-5, the V gene TRBV5-1, with 10 bases that match TRBD2. The CDR3 spans 17 residues. Germline CDR1 and CDR2: SGHRS and YFSETQ. The trim removed 5 bases at V and 3 bases at J, leaving 13 bases unmatched. The CDR3 region has the DNA TGCGCCAGCAGAGTAGCGGGGGGCCGTCCGGGGGAAGAGACCCAGTACTTC. Amino acids: CASRVAGGRPGEETQYF.

CDR3: CATSRDRGAYEQYF. The CDR3 region has the DNA TGTGCCACCAGCAGAGATAGGGGAGCCTACGAGCAGTACTTC. The chain joins TRBV15 to TRBJ2-7, with D possibly called TRBD1 or TRBD2 (5 bases each). V lost 0 bases and J lost 2, with 8 bases in between. The CDR3 runs to 14 residues. Germline values: CDR1 LNHNV, CDR2 YYDKDF (reference sequence).

The chain has TRBV30 and TRBJ1-5, with 9 nucleotides matching TRBD1. The CDR3 covers 15 residues. V shed 2 bases and J 5 bases; nucleotides not matched to a gene: 7. Germline CDR1 and CDR2: GTSNPN and SVGIG (reference sequence). The CDR3 reads CAWSLGTGFYQPQHF. CDR3 DNA sequence: TGTGCCTGGAGTCTCGGGACAGGGTTTTATCAGCCCCAGCATTTT. The variable domain in full, completed from reference TRBV30 and TRBJ1-5, reads SQTIHQWPATLVQPVGSPLSLECTVEGTSNPNLYWYRQAAGRGLQLLFYSVGIGQISSEVPQNLSASRPQDRQFILSSKKLLLSDSGFYLCAWSLGTGFYQPQHFGDGTRLSIL.

J is TRBJ2-5 and V is TRBV12-3 or TRBV12-4; 10 nucleotides align to TRBD2. J gave up 5 bases and V 6 bases, and 6 bases lay outside the gene matches. The CDR3 contains 14 residues. The CDR3 DNA sequence: TGTGCCAGCAGAGCTAGCGGGGGTATGGAGACCCAGTACTTC. Translating gives CASRASGGMETQYF.

This chain joins TRBV11-2 and TRBJ2-7; 8 nucleotides match TRBD1. J was trimmed by 4 bases and V by 2 bases; bases with no gene match: 7. The CDR3 contains 15 residues. Germline V lookup: CDR1 SGHAT, CDR2 FQNNGV. DNA for the CDR3: TGTGCCAGCAGCTTAATCCGACAGGGGATATACGAGCAGTACTTC. Protein product: CASSLIRQGIYEQYF.

The chain links TRBV9 to TRBJ1-2; 10 bases map to TRBD1. The germline V gene has CDR1 SGDLS and CDR2 YYNGEE. The V gene end was trimmed by 3 bases and the J gene end by 4 bases; junction bases not matched to a gene: 3. This CDR3 spans 14 amino acids. The CDR3 DNA follows: TGTGCCAGCAGCGCGGGACAGGGGAGCTATGGCTACACCTTC. Amino acid sequence: CASSAGQGSYGYTF.

The V call is TRBV7-8, the J call TRBJ2-7, with D maybe TRBD1 (6 bases). The CDR3 contains 13 residues. Trimming removed 1 base from V and 6 bases from J, with 10 bases in between. Germline CDR1 and CDR2: SGHVS and FQNEAQ. The CDR3 coding sequence is TGTGCCAGCAGCTTAGGGGCAGGGGCCGAGCAGTACTTC. Amino acid sequence: CASSLGAGAEQYF.

The rearrangement links TRBV6-6 to TRBJ2-2; D ambiguous. V lost 0 bases, J lost 6 bases, and 11 bases lay in between. CDR3 size: 15 residues. Germline V gene sequence: CDR1 MNHNY, CDR2 SVGAGI (reference sequence). The CDR3 loop reads CASSYSIFPAGELFF. For the CDR3, the DNA is TGTGCCAGCAGTTACTCGATTTTTCCTGCCGGGGAGCTGTTTTTT.